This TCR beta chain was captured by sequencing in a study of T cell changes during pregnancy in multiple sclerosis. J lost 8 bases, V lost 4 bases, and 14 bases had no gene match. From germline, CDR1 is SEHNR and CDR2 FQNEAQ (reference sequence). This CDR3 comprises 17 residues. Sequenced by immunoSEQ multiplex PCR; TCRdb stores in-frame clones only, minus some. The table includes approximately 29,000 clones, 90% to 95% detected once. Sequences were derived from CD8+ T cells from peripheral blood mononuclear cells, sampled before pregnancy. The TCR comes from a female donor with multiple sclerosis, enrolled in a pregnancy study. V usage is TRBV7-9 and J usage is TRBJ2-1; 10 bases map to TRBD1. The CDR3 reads CASSSSFRDRGGDEQFF. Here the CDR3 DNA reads TGTGCCAGCAGCTCCTCTTTCCGGGACAGGGGTGGGGATGAGCAGTTCTTC.